These T cell receptor beta chains were read from a single sample in a study of control samples from healthy donors and cancer patients. Clones were sequenced by immunoSEQ multiplex PCR, and TCRdb holds only the in-frame ones, with some missing. Of about 75,000 clones in the sample, roughly 92% were seen once. The sample comprised blood. Receptors originate from a woman aged 40 to 49 in good health. Both conserved end residues are part of each CDR3. The D gene is left open where the match is weak. Not all rows give a size; the values are once, few, many and, for expanded clones, a class.

size: .
V: TRBV4-2
J: TRBJ1-1
D: .
DNA: TGTGCCAGCAGCCAACAATCCCAGGGGAACACTGAAGCTTTCTTT
CDR3: CASSQQSQGNTEAFF

size: .
V: TRBV7-2
J: TRBJ2-3
D: TRBD2
DNA: TGTGCCAGCAGCTTAGTAGCGGGTGTCACAGATACGCAGTATTTT
CDR3: CASSLVAGVTDTQYF

size: .
V: TRBV6-5
J: TRBJ2-3
D: TRBD1
DNA: TGTGCCAGCAGTTCCCTCGGACAGGCTTACACAGATACGCAGTATTTT
CDR3: CASSSLGQAYTDTQYF

size: .
V: TRBV11-2
J: TRBJ2-3
D: .
DNA: TGTGCCAGCGGTTTGGGCACAGATACGCAGTATTTT
CDR3: CASGLGTDTQYF

size: .
V: TRBV20-1
J: TRBJ2-3
D: TRBD2
DNA: TGCAGTGCTAGTGCCCGAAGCGGGGGGGCCCGTACGCAGTATTTT
CDR3: CSASARSGGARTQYF

size: .
V: TRBV27
J: TRBJ2-1
D: TRBD2
DNA: TGTGCCAGCACAGGGACTAGCGGGAGGAATGAGCAGTTCTTC
CDR3: CASTGTSGRNEQFF

size: once
V: TRBV6-5
J: TRBJ1-5
D: .
DNA: TGTGCCAGCAGACTCACACAGTATAGCAATCAGTCCCAGCATTTT
CDR3: CASRLTQYSNQSQHF

size: .
V: TRBV4-2
J: TRBJ2-3
D: TRBD2
DNA: TGTGCCAGCAGCCGGCGCGGGGGTAGCACAGATACGCAGTATTTT
CDR3: CASSRRGGSTDTQYF

size: once
V: TRBV2
J: TRBJ1-1
D: .
DNA: TGTGCCAGCAGTGAGACGTCCAAAGTCACTGAAGCTTTCTTT
CDR3: CASSETSKVTEAFF

size: .
V: TRBV12-3/TRBV12-4
J: TRBJ1-5
D: .
DNA: TGTGCCAGCAGAACGTATGGTAATCAGCCCCAGCATTTT
CDR3: CASRTYGNQPQHF

size: .
V: TRBV7-9
J: TRBJ2-7
D: TRBD2
DNA: TGTGCCAGCAGCCCTAGGACTAGCGGGATCTACGAGCAGTACTTC
CDR3: CASSPRTSGIYEQYF

size: .
V: TRBV7-9
J: TRBJ2-2
D: .
DNA: TGTGCCAGCAGCGCAGTCTCCACCGGGGAGCTGTTTTTT
CDR3: CASSAVSTGELFF

size: .
V: TRBV6-2/TRBV6-3
J: TRBJ2-3
D: TRBD2
DNA: TGTGCCAGCAGTCCCCGACTAGCGTTCACAGATACGCAGTATTTT
CDR3: CASSPRLAFTDTQYF

size: once
V: TRBV5-8
J: TRBJ2-1
D: TRBD2
DNA: TGTGCCAGCAGCTTCAGGACTAGCGGTGACAATGAGCAGTTCTTC
CDR3: CASSFRTSGDNEQFF

size: .
V: TRBV6-5
J: TRBJ1-5
D: TRBD1
DNA: TGTGCCAGCAGTCGCCAGGGGGATCAGCCCCAGCATTTT
CDR3: CASSRQGDQPQHF

size: .
V: TRBV6-5
J: TRBJ1-2
D: .
DNA: TGTGCCAGCAGGAGGGACCGTCAATATGGCTACACCTTC
CDR3: CASRRDRQYGYTF

size: once
V: TRBV28
J: TRBJ2-1
D: .
DNA: TGTGCCAGCAGTTTCCGGGAGCAGTTCTTC
CDR3: CASSFREQFF

size: .
V: TRBV9
J: TRBJ1-2
D: .
DNA: TGTGCCAGCAGCGCAGGAGGTGACCGGACCTTC
CDR3: CASSAGGDRTF

size: .
V: TRBV3-1/TRBV3-2
J: TRBJ2-5
D: TRBD2
DNA: TGTGCCAGCAGCCAAGATCCTAGCGGGGGGGGAGAGACCCAGTACTTC
CDR3: CASSQDPSGGGETQYF

size: .
V: TRBV7-2
J: TRBJ2-2
D: TRBD2
DNA: TGTGCCAGCAGCTTACATCGGACTAGCGGGGGGTCCGGGGAGCTGTTTTTT
CDR3: CASSLHRTSGGSGELFF

size: .
V: TRBV18
J: TRBJ2-2
D: .
DNA: TGTGCCAGCTCACCAGGGTATCCCGGGGAGCTGTTTTTT
CDR3: CASSPGYPGELFF

size: .
V: TRBV5-4
J: TRBJ2-1
D: .
DNA: TGTGCCAGCAGCTCCCGGACAGACTACAATGAGCAGTTCTTC
CDR3: CASSSRTDYNEQFF